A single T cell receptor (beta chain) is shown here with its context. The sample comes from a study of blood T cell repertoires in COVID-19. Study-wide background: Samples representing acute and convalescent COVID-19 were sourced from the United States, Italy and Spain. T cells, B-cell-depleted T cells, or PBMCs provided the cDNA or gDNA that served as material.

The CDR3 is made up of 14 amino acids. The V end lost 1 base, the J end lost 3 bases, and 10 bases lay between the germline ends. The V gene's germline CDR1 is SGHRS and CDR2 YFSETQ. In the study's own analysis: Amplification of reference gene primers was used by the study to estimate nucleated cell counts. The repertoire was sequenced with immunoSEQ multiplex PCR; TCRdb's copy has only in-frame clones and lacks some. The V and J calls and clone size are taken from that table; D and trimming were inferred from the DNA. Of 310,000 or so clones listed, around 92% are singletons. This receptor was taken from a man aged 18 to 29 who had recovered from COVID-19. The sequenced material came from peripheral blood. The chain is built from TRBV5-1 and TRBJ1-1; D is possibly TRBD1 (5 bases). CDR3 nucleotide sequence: TGCGCCAGCAGCTTGCTGGGGCGTGACACTGAAGCTTTCTTT. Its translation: CASSLLGRDTEAFF. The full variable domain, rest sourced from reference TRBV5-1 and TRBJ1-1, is KAGVTQTPRYLIKTRGQQVTLSCSPISGHRSVSWYQQTPGQGLQFLFEYFSETQRNKGNFPGRFSGRQFSNSRSEMNVSTLELGDSALYLCASSLLGRDTEAFFGQGTRLTVV.